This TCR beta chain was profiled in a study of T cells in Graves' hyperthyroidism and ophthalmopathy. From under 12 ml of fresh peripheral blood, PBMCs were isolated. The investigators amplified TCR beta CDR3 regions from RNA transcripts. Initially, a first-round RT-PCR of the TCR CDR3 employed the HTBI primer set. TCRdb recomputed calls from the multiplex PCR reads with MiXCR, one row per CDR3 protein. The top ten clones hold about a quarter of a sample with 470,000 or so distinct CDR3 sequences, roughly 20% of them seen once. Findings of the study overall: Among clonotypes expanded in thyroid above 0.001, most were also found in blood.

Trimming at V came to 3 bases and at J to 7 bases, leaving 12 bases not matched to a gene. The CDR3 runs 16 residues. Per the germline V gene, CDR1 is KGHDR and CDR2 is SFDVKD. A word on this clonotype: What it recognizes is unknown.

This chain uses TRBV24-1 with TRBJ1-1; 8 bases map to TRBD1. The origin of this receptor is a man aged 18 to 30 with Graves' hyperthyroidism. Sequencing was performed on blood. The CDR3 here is CATSDAADRDEGEAFF. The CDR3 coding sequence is TGTGCCACCAGTGATGCCGCGGACAGGGACGAAGGTGAAGCTTTCTTT.